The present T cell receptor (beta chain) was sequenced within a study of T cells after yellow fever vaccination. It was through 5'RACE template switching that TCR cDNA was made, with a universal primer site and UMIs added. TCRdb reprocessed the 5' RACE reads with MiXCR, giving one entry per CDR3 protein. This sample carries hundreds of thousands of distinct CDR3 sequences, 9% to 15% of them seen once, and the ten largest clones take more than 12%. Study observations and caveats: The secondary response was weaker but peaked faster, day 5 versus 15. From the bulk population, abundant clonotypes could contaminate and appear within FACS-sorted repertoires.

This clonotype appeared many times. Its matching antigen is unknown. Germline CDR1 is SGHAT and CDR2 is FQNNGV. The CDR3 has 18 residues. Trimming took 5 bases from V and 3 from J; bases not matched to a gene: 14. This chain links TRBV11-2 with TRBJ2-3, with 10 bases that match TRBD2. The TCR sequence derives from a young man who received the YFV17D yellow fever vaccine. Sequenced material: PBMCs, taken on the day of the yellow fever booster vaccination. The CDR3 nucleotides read TGTGCCAGCAGCCAGATGGGAGCGGGAGGGCCCCCAACAGATACGCAGTATTTT. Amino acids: CASSQMGAGGPPTDTQYF.